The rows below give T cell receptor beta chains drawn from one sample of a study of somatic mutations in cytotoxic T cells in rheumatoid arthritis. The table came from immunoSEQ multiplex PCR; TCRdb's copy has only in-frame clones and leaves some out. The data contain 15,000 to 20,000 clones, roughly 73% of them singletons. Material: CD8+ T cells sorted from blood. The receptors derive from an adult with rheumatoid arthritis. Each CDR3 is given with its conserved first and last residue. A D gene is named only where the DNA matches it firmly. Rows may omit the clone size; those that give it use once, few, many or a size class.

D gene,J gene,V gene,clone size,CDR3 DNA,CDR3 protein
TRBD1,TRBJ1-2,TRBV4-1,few,TGCGCCAGCAGCCTGACCTCCGGGACAGGAGGGGGCTACACCTTC,CASSLTSGTGGGYTF
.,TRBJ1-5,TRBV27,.,TGTGCCAGCAGTGGGATGGGTCGCAATCAGCCCCAGCATTTT,CASSGMGRNQPQHF
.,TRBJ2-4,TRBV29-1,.,TGCAGCGTTGAAGGGCGAGCCAAAAACATTCAGTACTTC,CSVEGRAKNIQYF
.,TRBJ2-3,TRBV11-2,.,TGTGCCAGCAGCTTAAGACAGAGTTACACAGATACGCAGTATTTT,CASSLRQSYTDTQYF
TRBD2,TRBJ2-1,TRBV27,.,TGTGCCAGCAGTTTCCAACTAGCGGGAGGGGGTGAGCAGTTCTTC,CASSFQLAGGGEQFF
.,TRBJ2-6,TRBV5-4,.,TGTGCCAGCAGCTTGCTGTTGACCAACTCTGGGGCCAACGTCCTGACTTTC,CASSLLLTNSGANVLTF
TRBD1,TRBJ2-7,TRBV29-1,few,TGCAGCGTTGAACCCCCGGACAGGAAAGAGCAGTACTTC,CSVEPPDRKEQYF
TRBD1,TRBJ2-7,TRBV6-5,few,TGTGCCAGCAGCTCAACCGGGACAGTCTCCTACGAGCAGTACTTC,CASSSTGTVSYEQYF
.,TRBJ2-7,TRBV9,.,TGTGCCAGCAGCGTAGGATACGGGAGAGGTGACGAGCAGTACTTC,CASSVGYGRGDEQYF
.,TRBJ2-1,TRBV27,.,TGTGCCAGCAGATTAGGGGGAAGCTCCTACAATGAGCAGTTCTTC,CASRLGGSSYNEQFF
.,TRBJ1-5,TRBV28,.,TGTGCCAGCAGTTCCCTCGGGCCGGGGGCTTATAGCAATCAGCCCCAGCATTTT,CASSSLGPGAYSNQPQHF
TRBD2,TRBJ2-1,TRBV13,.,TGTGCCAGCAGCCCACGGGCGGGAGTCGAGCAGTTCTTC,CASSPRAGVEQFF
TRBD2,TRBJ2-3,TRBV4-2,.,TGTGCCAGCAGCCTAGGGACTAGCGGGGTTGCGGATACGCAGTATTTT,CASSLGTSGVADTQYF
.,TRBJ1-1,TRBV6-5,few,TGTGCCAGCAGTTACTTCGGGGACACTGAAGCTTTCTTT,CASSYFGDTEAFF
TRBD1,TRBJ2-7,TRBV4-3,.,TGCGCCAGCAGCCACGGGACAGGGGCGTTGAACGAGCAGTACTTC,CASSHGTGALNEQYF
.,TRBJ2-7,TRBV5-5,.,TGTGCCAGCAGCTTGGGGGGGAGCGGCTACGAGCAGTACTTC,CASSLGGSGYEQYF
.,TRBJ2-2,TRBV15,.,TGTGCCACCAGCAGAGATCGGGCGGCCGGGTACACCGGGGAGCTGTTTTTT,CATSRDRAAGYTGELFF
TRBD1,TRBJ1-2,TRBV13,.,TGTGCCAGCAGCGAAACAGGGGGCGCGGGCTATGGCTACACCTTC,CASSETGGAGYGYTF
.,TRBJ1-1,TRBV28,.,TGTGCCAGCAGTACCCTGGGGCAGGTGAACACTGAAGCTTTCTTT,CASSTLGQVNTEAFF
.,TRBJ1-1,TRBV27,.,TGTGCCAGCAGTTTATCGCGACGAGGTCGGGGCACTGAAGCTTTCTTT,CASSLSRRGRGTEAFF
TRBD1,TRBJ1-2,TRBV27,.,TGTGCCAGCAGTGACCGGGACAGTACTTTTAACTATGGCTACACCTTC,CASSDRDSTFNYGYTF
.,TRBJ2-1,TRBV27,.,TGTGCCAGCAGTGACCAGACCTACAATGAGCAGTTCTTC,CASSDQTYNEQFF
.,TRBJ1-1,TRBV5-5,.,TGTGCCAGCAGCTTGGAGGGGGGAGAAGCTTTCTTT,CASSLEGGEAFF
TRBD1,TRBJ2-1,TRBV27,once,TGTGCCAGCAGTTTAACAGGGGGACCTGGCAATGAGCAGTTCTTC,CASSLTGGPGNEQFF
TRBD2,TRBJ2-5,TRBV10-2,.,TGCGCCAGCAGTACGGGAGGCGAGGGGATAATCGAGACCCAGTACTTC,CASSTGGEGIIETQYF
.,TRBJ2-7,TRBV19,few,TGTGCCAGTAGTCCCCAGGGCGGGTACGAGCAGTACTTC,CASSPQGGYEQYF
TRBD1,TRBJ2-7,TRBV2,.,TGTGCCAGCAGTGGGGACAGGGGGGCCTACGAGCAGTACTTC,CASSGDRGAYEQYF
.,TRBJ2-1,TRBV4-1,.,TGCGCCAGCAGCCAATTATGGGACGGGATCAATGAGCAGTTCTTC,CASSQLWDGINEQFF
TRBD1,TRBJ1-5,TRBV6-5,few,TGTGCCAGCGGGACAGGGGGACATCAGCCCCAGCATTTT,CASGTGGHQPQHF
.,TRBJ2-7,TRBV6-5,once,TGTGCCAGCAGTTACAGGGACACGGCCTCCTACGAGCAGTACTTC,CASSYRDTASYEQYF
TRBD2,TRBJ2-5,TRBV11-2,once,TGTGCCAGCAGCAGGACTAGCGGGGAAGAGACCCAGTACTTC,CASSRTSGEETQYF
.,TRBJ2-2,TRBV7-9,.,TGTGCCAGCAGCAACCGATCCGCTACCGGGGAGCTGTTTTTT,CASSNRSATGELFF
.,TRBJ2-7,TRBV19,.,TGTGCCAGTAATACGGGATCCGAGCAGTACTTC,CASNTGSEQYF
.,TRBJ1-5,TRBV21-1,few,TGTGCCAGCAGCAAAGTAAACAGCGAAAGGCCCCAGCATTTT,CASSKVNSERPQHF
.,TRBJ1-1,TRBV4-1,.,TGCGCCAGCAGTCGACAGACCATGAACACTGAAGCTTTCTTT,CASSRQTMNTEAFF
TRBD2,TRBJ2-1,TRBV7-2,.,TGTGCCAGCAGAGAGGGGAGGGCCTCCTACAATGAGCAGTTCTTC,CASREGRASYNEQFF
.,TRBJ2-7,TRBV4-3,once,TGCGCCAGCAGCCCCGCAGGAACCTCCTACGAGCAGTACTTC,CASSPAGTSYEQYF
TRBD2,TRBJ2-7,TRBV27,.,TGTGCCAGCAGTTTCCGGGGGGAGGGGTACGAGCAGTACTTC,CASSFRGEGYEQYF
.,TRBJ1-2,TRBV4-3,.,TGCGCCAGCAGCCAAGATCTCTTCGGTCAGGGGAACTATGGCTACACCTTC,CASSQDLFGQGNYGYTF
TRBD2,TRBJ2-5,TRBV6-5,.,TGTGCCAGCAGTTACTCGGCGGGAGTCAGCCAAGAGACCCAGTACTTC,CASSYSAGVSQETQYF
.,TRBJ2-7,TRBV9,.,TGTGCCAGCAGCCCAAGCCCCCTAGCGAGAACTTACGAGCAGTACTTC,CASSPSPLARTYEQYF
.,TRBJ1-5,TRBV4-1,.,TGCGCCAGCAGCCAAGTGGGGACACGCAATCAGCCCCAGCATTTT,CASSQVGTRNQPQHF
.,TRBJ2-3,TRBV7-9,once,TGTGCCAGCAGCCCCTCCACAGATACGCAGTATTTT,CASSPSTDTQYF
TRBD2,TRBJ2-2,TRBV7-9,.,TGTGCCAGCAGCCCTAGGTCGGCGGGAGATACCGGGGAGCTGTTTTTT,CASSPRSAGDTGELFF
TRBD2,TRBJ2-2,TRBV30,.,TGTGCCTGGACTAGCGGGACACCCGGGGAGCTGTTTTTT,CAWTSGTPGELFF
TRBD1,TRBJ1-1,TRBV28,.,TGTGCCAGCAGTTTGACAGGGAATACTGAAGCTTTCTTT,CASSLTGNTEAFF
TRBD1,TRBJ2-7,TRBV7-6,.,TGTGCCAGCAGCTTAGAAGGGACAGGGACATACGAGCAGTACTTC,CASSLEGTGTYEQYF
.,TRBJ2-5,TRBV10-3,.,TGTGCCATCAGTGAGTTGCTTGGACGGTCCCCGGGCGGAGAGACCCAGTACTTC,CAISELLGRSPGGETQYF